Each of the 17 T cell receptor beta chains below was sequenced from the same sample in a study of blood T cell repertoires in COVID-19. The table came from immunoSEQ multiplex PCR; TCRdb's copy has only in-frame clones and leaves some out. The data show around 250,000 clones, around 84% seen once. Sequenced material: PBMCs or T cells enriched from blood (not recorded which). The receptors were gathered from a man aged 18 to 29 who had recovered from COVID-19.

The chain uses TRBV14 and TRBJ2-7; 10 positions match TRBD1. Trimming at V came to 4 bases and at J to 0 bases, leaving 9 bases not matched to a gene. Germline values: CDR1 SGHDN, CDR2 FVKESK. This CDR3 contains 17 residues. The DNA of the CDR3 is TGTGCCAGCAGCCCCGGACAGGGGGTAGGGGACTCCTACGAGCAGTACTTC. Translated: CASSPGQGVGDSYEQYF.

The V call is TRBV7-9, the J call TRBJ2-5; 11 bases fit TRBD2. This CDR3 region has 16 residues. CDR1 is SEHNR, CDR2 FQNEAQ, per germline (reference sequence). V lost 5 bases, J lost 2 bases, and 7 bases stayed unmatched. CDR3 in amino acids: CASSGRTSGPQETQYF. The CDR3 DNA reads TGTGCCAGCAGCGGCCGGACTAGCGGGCCACAAGAGACCCAGTACTTC.

This chain connects TRBV4-1 to TRBJ2-1; 10 nucleotides line up with TRBD1. The junction had 8 bases not matched to a gene; V was cut back by 0 bases and J by 6 bases. The CDR3 extends over 17 amino acids. Germline V gene sequence: CDR1 MGHRA, CDR2 YSYEKL. The CDR3 sequence: CASSQDLWDRGINEQFF. The CDR3 DNA reads as TGCGCCAGCAGCCAAGATTTGTGGGACAGGGGTATCAATGAGCAGTTCTTC.

With regard to this clone: A read error may account for a junction end that differs from germline. The chain employs TRBV19 and TRBJ1-3, with D unclear. CDR1 and CDR2 (germline): LNHDA, SQIVND (reference sequence). The CDR3 loop spans 13 amino acids. The DNA of the CDR3 is TGTGCCAGTAGTATGGTCTCTAGAAACACCATATATTTT. This sequence encodes CASSMVSRNTIYF.

The rearrangement uses TRBV19 and TRBJ2-1; D remains ambiguous. Trimming removed 5 bases at V and 5 bases at J, with 7 bases between. The CDR3 has 12 amino acids. CDR1 and CDR2 (germline): LNHDA, SQIVND (reference sequence). The DNA for the CDR3 is TGTGCCAGTAGTCACAGCCACAATGAGCAGTTCTTC. Protein sequence: CASSHSHNEQFF.

The chain uses TRBV3-1 (or the pseudogene TRBV3-2) and TRBJ2-1, with TRBD1 matching 7 bases. CDR1 is LGHDT and CDR2 is YNNKEL in the germline V gene (reference sequence). CDR3 length equals 15 residues. J was trimmed by 4 bases and V by 0 bases; bases with no gene match: 3. The CDR3: CASSQDGQEYNEQFF. The CDR3 region has the DNA TGTGCCAGCAGCCAAGACGGACAGGAGTACAATGAGCAGTTCTTC.

The rearrangement uses TRBV5-1 and TRBJ2-3; D unresolved. This CDR3 has 13 residues. V was cut by 0 bases and J by 6 bases, with 8 bases left in between. CDR1 is SGHRS, CDR2 YFSETQ, per germline. The CDR3 DNA reads TGCGCCAGCAGCTTGGCTCCGAGGGATACGCAGTATTTT. Protein sequence: CASSLAPRDTQYF. Full variable domain (remainder filled in from reference TRBV5-1 and TRBJ2-3): KAGVTQTPRYLIKTRGQQVTLSCSPISGHRSVSWYQQTPGQGLQFLFEYFSETQRNKGNFPGRFSGRQFSNSRSEMNVSTLELGDSALYLCASSLAPRDTQYFGPGTRLTVL.

The sample holds a few counts of this clone. The chain has TRBV7-9 and TRBJ1-2; D might be TRBD1 (6 bases). V lost 7 bases, J lost 4 bases, and 19 bases lay in between. The CDR3 has 15 amino acids. Germline V gene lookup returns CDR1 SEHNR and CDR2 FQNEAQ (reference sequence). Written as DNA, the CDR3 is TGTGCCAGCACCATGTTGGACAGCATGATCTATGGCTACACCTTC. Residues: CASTMLDSMIYGYTF.

The chain employs TRBV4-1 and TRBJ2-7; D unresolved. The CDR3 runs 15 residues. V lost 1 base and J lost 0, with 10 bases in between. Germline-derived CDR1 and CDR2 are MGHRA and YSYEKL. The CDR3 reads CASSQGSSYSYEQYF. CDR3 DNA sequence: TGCGCCAGCAGCCAAGGTAGCTCCTACTCCTACGAGCAGTACTTC.

The chain combines TRBV18 with TRBJ2-7; the D gene is possibly TRBD1 (6 bases). Trimming pared 5 bases from V and 2 bases from J, leaving 10 bases between. CDR1 is KGHSH and CDR2 is LQKENI in the germline V gene. This CDR3 spans 13 amino acids. The CDR3 loop is CASSEQGPYEQYF. The CDR3 DNA sequence: TGTGCCAGCTCAGAACAGGGACCCTACGAGCAGTACTTC.

The chain carries TRBV3-1 (or the pseudogene TRBV3-2) and TRBJ1-1; unclear D gene. Trimming stripped 2 bases from V and 3 bases from J, with 19 bases between. The CDR3 contains 17 residues. Germline loops: CDR1 LGHDT, CDR2 YNNKEL (reference sequence). The CDR3 here is CASSQLQLGMRDTEAFF. CDR3 sequence (DNA): TGTGCCAGCAGCCAATTACAACTGGGCATGAGGGACACTGAAGCTTTCTTT.

The V call is TRBV5-1, the J call TRBJ2-1; perhaps TRBD2 as D (6 bases). The CDR3 consists of 12 residues. Germline CDR1 and CDR2: SGHRS and YFSETQ. Trimming stripped 0 bases from V and 12 bases from J, with 10 bases between. The CDR3 loop is CASSLGGRPQFF. The CDR3 coding sequence is TGCGCCAGCAGCTTGGGGGGGAGGCCGCAGTTCTTC.

The rearrangement links TRBV19 to TRBJ1-6, with 10 bases that match TRBD1. J lost 4 bases, V lost 5 bases, and 2 bases had no gene match. There are 15 residues in the CDR3. CDR1 is LNHDA, CDR2 SQIVND, per germline (reference sequence). The CDR3 region is CASSRDRGYNSPLHF. The CDR3, as DNA: TGTGCCAGTAGTCGGGACAGGGGTTATAATTCACCCCTCCACTTT. The full variable domain, rest sourced from reference TRBV19 and TRBJ1-6, is DGGITQSPKYLFRKEGQNVTLSCEQNLNHDAMYWYRQDPGQGLRLIYYSQIVNDFQKGDIAEGYSVSREKKESFPLTVTSAQKNPTAFYLCASSRDRGYNSPLHFGNGTRLTVT.

This clone has a count of ten or more. The chain carries TRBV5-1 and TRBJ2-5; TRBD1 aligns across 7 bases. The germline V gene encodes CDR1 SGHRS and CDR2 YFSETQ. V dropped 4 bases and J dropped 2; count of bases not matched to a gene: 8. The length of the CDR3 is 15 residues. The CDR3 region is CASSPLDRRQETQYF. The CDR3 DNA follows: TGCGCCAGCAGCCCGCTGGACAGGCGACAAGAGACCCAGTACTTC.

The gene calls are TRBV9 and TRBJ2-7, with 10 bases that match TRBD1. J lost 3 bases, V lost 4 bases, and 4 bases had no gene match. Germline V gives CDR1 SGDLS, CDR2 YYNGEE. The CDR3 has 14 amino acids. The CDR3 loop is CASSPGTGDYEQYF. DNA for the CDR3: TGTGCCAGCAGCCCCGGGACAGGGGACTACGAGCAGTACTTC.

A word on this clone: Compared with germline, one end of the junction differs, possibly owing to a read error. V usage is TRBV9 and J usage is TRBJ2-1; 7 bases agree with TRBD2. Looked up from germline, CDR1 is SGDLS and CDR2 is YYNGEE. The CDR3 loop spans 15 amino acids. CDR3 sequence reads: CASSATSILYHEQFF. The CDR3 coding sequence is TGTGCCAGCAGCGCGACTAGCATCCTCTACCATGAGCAGTTCTTC.

The chain combines TRBV5-1 with TRBJ2-3, with 15 bases fitting TRBD2. V lost 0 bases, J lost 1 base, and 6 bases stayed unmatched. Germline values: CDR1 SGHRS, CDR2 YFSETQ. The CDR3 contains 19 residues. CDR3 coding DNA: TGCGCCAGCAGCTTGGGGACTAGCGGGAGGGCCGTTGGCACAGATACGCAGTATTTT. This sequence encodes CASSLGTSGRAVGTDTQYF.